This TCR beta chain came from a study of CD8+ T cells in alopecia areata. As for the study in general: Treated patients were given oral tofacitinib, which was dosed at 5 to 10 mg twice daily. Tofacitinib dosing lasted 6 to 18 months, which was then followed by 6 months off drug.

This clone was counted between two and nine times. From germline, CDR1 is SQVTM and CDR2 ANQGSEA. V was clipped by 6 bases and J by 4 bases, with 17 bases between them. The CDR3 contains 14 residues. It was cDNA, reverse transcribed from extracted RNA, that served as the sequencing template. The data were produced by immunoSEQ multiplex PCR, yet TCRdb's version contains in-frame clones alone and is incomplete. This table holds 200,000 to 250,000 clones, around 67% found once. Alopecia areata patients provided lesional scalp punch biopsies and peripheral blood, both collected for the study. The chain couples TRBV29-1 to TRBJ2-3, with a tentative D call TRBD1 (6 bases). The sequences come from CD4+ T cells sorted from blood, collected at week 0. This TCR was sampled from a human donor with alopecia areata. CDR3 nucleotide sequence: TGCAGCGTGGCAGGGGTGGGCCCCGCAGATACGCAGTATTTT. Protein: CSVAGVGPADTQYF.